What follows are 27 T cell receptor beta chains derived from one specimen sequenced in a study of blood T cells in healthy people across ages. Sample-barcoded 5' priming and a J-beta primer mix drove a second PCR of about 6 to 12 cycles. TCRdb ran MiXCR on the 5' RACE reads and lists one entry per CDR3 protein. The sample consists of about 1.1 million distinct CDR3 sequences, under 40% of them appearing once. The sequenced sample consisted of blood. The receptors shown here come from a man younger than 35 in good health.

The chain employs TRBV6-5 and TRBJ1-1; D is unresolved. This CDR3 has 13 amino acids. Germline V lookup: CDR1 MNHEY, CDR2 SVGAGI. The germline V and J ends were trimmed by 4 bases and 10 bases, with 16 bases remaining between them. The CDR3 region is CASSSGPSRGAFF. The CDR3, as DNA: TGTGCCAGCAGTTCTGGGCCCAGCCGAGGAGCTTTCTTT.

This clonotype was picked up a small number of times. This rearrangement joins TRBV9 to TRBJ2-1, with D perhaps TRBD2 (5 bases). CDR1 SGDLS and CDR2 YYNGEE come from the germline V gene. Deletions cut 1 base from V and 0 bases from J, with 14 bases between. The CDR3 totals 17 residues. For the CDR3, the DNA is TGTGCCAGCAGCGTAAAGATGGCGGGTGACTCCTACAATGAGCAGTTCTTC. Protein product: CASSVKMAGDSYNEQFF. Full variable domain (remainder filled in from reference TRBV9 and TRBJ2-1): DSGVTQTPKHLITATGQRVTLRCSPRSGDLSVYWYQQSLDQGLQFLIQYYNGEERAKGNILERFSAQQFPDLHSELNLSSLELGDSALYFCASSVKMAGDSYNEQFFGPGTRLTVL.

The rearrangement uses TRBV7-9 and TRBJ2-7; D unresolved. Trimming left V 0 bases short and J 0 bases short, with 6 bases between. Germline-derived CDR1 and CDR2 are SEHNR and FQNEAQ (reference sequence). The CDR3 is made up of 14 amino acids. The CDR3 DNA reads TGTGCCAGCAGCTTAGCGCACAGCTCCTACGAGCAGTACTTC. This encodes CASSLAHSSYEQYF.

The chain recombines TRBV5-1 with TRBJ1-2, with 7 bases lining up with TRBD1. With 2 bases clipped from V and 6 bases from J, the junction kept 10 bases outside the gene matches. The length of the CDR3 is 15 residues. Germline V CDR1 and CDR2: SGHRS, YFSETQ. This CDR3 reads CASSFDTGVGDGYTF. CDR3 bases: TGCGCCAGCAGCTTCGACACAGGGGTAGGGGATGGCTACACCTTC.

A word on this clonotype: A junction boundary mismatches the germline segment, possibly from a read error. The V gene is TRBV6-9, the J gene TRBJ2-1, with 11 bases lining up with TRBD2. In germline, CDR1 is MNHGY, CDR2 SVAAGI. There are 17 residues in the CDR3. The CDR3 loop reads CAGSYRARLAGSNEQFF. The CDR3 DNA reads as TGTGCCGGCAGTTACCGAGCCAGACTAGCGGGGAGCAATGAGCAGTTCTTC.

This clonotype was seen repeatedly, ten times or more. J is TRBJ2-1 and V is TRBV12-3 or TRBV12-4; no clear D. Trimming removed 7 bases at V and 1 base at J, with 14 bases between. CDR3 length: 15 amino acids. The CDR3 reads CASTPPWGSYNEQFF. CDR3 nucleotide sequence: TGTGCCAGCACCCCCCCGTGGGGTTCCTACAATGAGCAGTTCTTC.

The chain couples TRBV7-9 to TRBJ2-1, with D perhaps given as TRBD1 or TRBD2 (6 bases each). This CDR3 is built from 15 residues. Per germline, CDR1 SEHNR and CDR2 FQNEAQ (reference sequence). The germline V and J ends were trimmed by 3 bases and 7 bases, with 16 bases remaining between them. The CDR3 nucleotides read TGTGCCAGCAGCTTTCCCGGGGGCCTCAAAAATGAGCAGTTCTTC. Its translation: CASSFPGGLKNEQFF.

J is TRBJ2-5 and V is TRBV5-1, with D perhaps given as TRBD1 or TRBD2 (5 bases each). The CDR3 is 14 residues long. Germline CDR1 and CDR2: SGHRS and YFSETQ. The V end lost 0 bases, the J end lost 7 bases, and 13 bases lay between the germline ends. Written as DNA, the CDR3 is TGCGCCAGCAGCTTGGCCTCGAAGAGGGGGACCCAGTACTTC. It yields the protein CASSLASKRGTQYF.

V is TRBV12-3 or TRBV12-4 and J is TRBJ2-7; D may be TRBD1 (5 bases). The ends were cut back, 3 bases at V and 0 bases at J, with 12 bases in the middle. The CDR3 covers 15 residues. The CDR3 loop reads CASSFHRSRSYEQYF. The CDR3 nucleotides read TGTGCCAGCAGTTTCCACAGGTCGCGCTCCTACGAGCAGTACTTC.

V is TRBV9 and J is TRBJ1-2; D call uncertain. CDR3 length equals 15 residues. Per germline, CDR1 SGDLS and CDR2 YYNGEE. V lost 0 bases, J lost 0 bases, and 9 bases lay in between. The CDR3 DNA is TGTGCCAGCAGCGTAGGAAGCCTCCCTAACTATGGCTACACCTTC. This encodes CASSVGSLPNYGYTF.

The J gene is TRBJ1-1, the V gene TRBV25-1; D is unresolved. The ends were cut back, 2 bases at V and 3 bases at J, with 7 bases in the middle. The CDR3 extends over 13 amino acids. Germline V gene lookup returns CDR1 MGHDK and CDR2 SYGVNS. Here the CDR3 DNA reads TGTGCCAGCAGTGAAAATCCCCACACTGAAGCTTTCTTT. Its protein is CASSENPHTEAFF. The whole variable domain, filled in from reference TRBV25-1 and TRBJ1-1, reads EADIYQTPRYLVIGTGKKITLECSQTMGHDKMYWYQQDPGMELHLIHYSYGVNSTEKGDLSSESTVSRIRTEHFPLTLESARPSHTSQYLCASSENPHTEAFFGQGTRLTVV.

The chain carries TRBV7-9 and TRBJ2-1; D is tentatively TRBD1 or TRBD2 (5 bases each). Per the germline V gene, CDR1 is SEHNR and CDR2 is FQNEAQ (reference sequence). Between the trimmed V and J ends, which lost 5 bases and 6 bases, there was a span of 17 bases. The CDR3 has 15 amino acids. CDR3 protein: CASSAPGRRSNEQFF. CDR3 bases: TGTGCCAGCAGCGCACCGGGACGACGAAGCAATGAGCAGTTCTTC. The whole variable domain, filled in from reference TRBV7-9 and TRBJ2-1, reads DTGVSQNPRHKITKRGQNVTFRCDPISEHNRLYWYRQTLGQGPEFLTYFQNEAQLEKSRLLSDRFSAERPKGSFSTLEIQRTEQGDSAMYLCASSAPGRRSNEQFFGPGTRLTVL.

The V and J genes are TRBV5-5 and TRBJ2-3; TRBD1 matches at 7 bases. After removal of 5 bases from V and 0 bases from J, the junction contained 3 bases not matched to a gene. CDR3 size: 14 residues. CDR1 and CDR2 (germline): SGHKS, YYEKEE (reference sequence). The CDR3 sequence is CASSDRESTDTQYF. The CDR3, as DNA: TGTGCCAGCAGTGACAGGGAAAGCACAGATACGCAGTATTTT.

This clonotype was detected only a few times. This sequence joins TRBV5-1 and TRBJ1-2; 10 bases are shared with TRBD1. V shed 4 bases and J 3 bases; nucleotides not matched to a gene: 6. Germline V gene lookup returns CDR1 SGHRS and CDR2 YFSETQ. CDR3 length equals 15 residues. CDR3 nucleotide sequence: TGCGCCAGCAGCGCAGGACAGGGGGTTGACTATGGCTACACCTTC. This gives the protein CASSAGQGVDYGYTF.

The rearrangement uses TRBV4-1 and TRBJ1-1, with D perhaps matching TRBD1 (5 bases). The length of the CDR3 is 15 residues. The V end lost 4 bases, the J end lost 5 bases, and 17 bases lay between the germline ends. From germline, CDR1 is MGHRA and CDR2 YSYEKL. CDR3 in amino acids: CASSPTIGDRTEAFF. In nucleotides, the CDR3 is TGCGCCAGCAGCCCCACTATAGGGGACCGGACTGAAGCTTTCTTT.

The rearrangement joins TRBV5-1 to TRBJ1-1; 10 bases line up with TRBD1. Germline V gives CDR1 SGHRS, CDR2 YFSETQ. This CDR3 is 17 amino acids long. The J segment lost 3 bases and the V segment lost 0 bases, leaving 8 bases of the junction unmatched. The CDR3 is CASSLVWTGGGDTEAFF. The DNA of the CDR3 is TGCGCCAGCAGCTTGGTCTGGACAGGGGGTGGGGACACTGAAGCTTTCTTT.

This clonotype occurred many times. This chain uses TRBV7-2 with TRBJ1-1, with no clear D. Deletions cut 1 base from V and 1 base from J, with 7 bases between. Germline V lookup: CDR1 SGHTA, CDR2 FQGNSA. This CDR3 has 14 amino acids. Written as DNA, the CDR3 is TGTGCCAGCAGCTTAGGTGGGCGGAACACTGAAGCTTTCTTT. Translation: CASSLGGRNTEAFF. The full variable domain, with the rest looked up from reference TRBV7-2 and TRBJ1-1, is GAGVSQSPSNKVTEKGKDVELRCDPISGHTALYWYRQSLGQGLEFLIYFQGNSAPDKSGLPSDRFSAERTGGSVSTLTIQRTQQEDSAVYLCASSLGGRNTEAFFGQGTRLTVV.

This clonotype was counted only a few times. The V call is TRBV6-1, the J call TRBJ1-4, with 7 bases aligning to TRBD1. The junction had 9 bases not matched to a gene; V was cut back by 0 bases and J by 8 bases. Germline V lookup: CDR1 MNHNS, CDR2 SASEGT. The CDR3 covers 16 residues. CDR3 in amino acids: CASSEALEGAGEKLFF. The CDR3 coding sequence is TGTGCCAGCAGTGAAGCGCTTGAGGGGGCGGGAGAAAAACTGTTTTTT.

The genes are TRBV5-1 and TRBJ2-3, with TRBD1 matching 7 bases. Losses at the gene ends were 0 bases for V and 3 bases for J; bases not matched to a gene: 13. This CDR3 contains 18 residues. Germline assignment: CDR1 SGHRS and CDR2 YFSETQ. The CDR3 nucleotides are TGCGCCAGCAGCTTGGTTTCCCAAAGGGGGCGACAGACAGATACGCAGTATTTT. Protein: CASSLVSQRGRQTDTQYF.

This clonotype showed up many times. The chain uses TRBV5-4 and TRBJ2-7; TRBD1 matches at 10 bases. V shed 4 bases and J 1 base; nucleotides not matched to a gene: 5. The germline CDR1 and CDR2 sequences are SGHNT and YYREEE (reference sequence). The CDR3 contains 15 residues. CDR3 DNA: TGTGCCAGCAGCCAGGGACAGGGGAGTTCCTACGAGCAGTACTTC. This gives the protein CASSQGQGSSYEQYF.

This clonotype was observed a handful of times. V usage is TRBV2 and J usage is TRBJ2-1; a possible D gene is TRBD2 (6 bases). V lost 5 bases and J 9 bases, leaving 17 bases between the germline ends. Germline CDR1 reads SNHLY; CDR2 reads FYNNEI. This CDR3 is built from 14 residues. The CDR3: CASSRGPSVAEQFF. In DNA, the CDR3 is TGTGCCAGCAGTCGGGGCCCTAGCGTGGCTGAGCAGTTCTTC.

This clonotype was counted at least ten times. The chain employs TRBV2 and TRBJ2-1; D is ambiguous. This CDR3 has 11 residues. Trimming took off 4 bases at V and 4 bases at J, with 2 bases between the two ends. Germline V lookup: CDR1 SNHLY, CDR2 FYNNEI. The CDR3: CASSGYNEQFF. Here the CDR3 DNA reads TGTGCCAGCAGTGGATACAATGAGCAGTTCTTC.

In its sample, this clonotype was seen a few times. This chain joins TRBV11-2 and TRBJ2-3; no clear D. Germline lookup yields CDR1 SGHAT and CDR2 FQNNGV. Trimming removed 2 bases from V and 1 base from J, with 4 bases in between. This CDR3 comprises 13 residues. CDR3 sequence reads: CASSLHRTDTQYF. The CDR3 nucleotides are TGTGCCAGCAGCTTACACCGCACAGATACGCAGTATTTT.

V and J are TRBV20-1 and TRBJ2-7, with TRBD1 matching 10 bases. Gene TRBJ2-5 matches the end of the DNA better, so the J call may be wrong. The CDR3 spans 15 residues. Germline CDR1 and CDR2: DFQATT and SNEGSKA (reference sequence). The CDR3, as DNA: TGCAGTGCTAGAGGTCGGGACAGGGGCGGTGAGACCCAGTACTTC. Its translation: CSARGRDRGGETQYF.

This chain connects TRBV20-1 to TRBJ1-2, with 11 bases fitting TRBD1. The CDR3 is made up of 14 amino acids. The J segment lost 8 bases and the V segment lost 5 bases, leaving 10 bases of the junction unmatched. Germline V lookup: CDR1 DFQATT, CDR2 SNEGSKA (reference sequence). The DNA for the CDR3 is TGCAGTGCTCCCAGGGACAGGGGGAGGGAGGGCTACACCTTC. Translated, it gives CSAPRDRGREGYTF.

This clonotype was recorded a few times. V is TRBV20-1 and J is TRBJ2-1; D remains ambiguous. Trimming stripped 6 bases from V and 9 bases from J, with 18 bases between. The germline V gene encodes CDR1 DFQATT and CDR2 SNEGSKA (reference sequence). The CDR3 is 13 residues long. The CDR3 sequence is CSALGELTSEQFF. The CDR3, as DNA: TGCAGTGCCCTTGGGGAATTGACCAGTGAGCAGTTCTTC.

On this clonotype: At one end the junction does not follow the germline gene, possibly because of a read error. This sequence joins TRBV20-1 and TRBJ1-1; 7 nucleotides match TRBD1. CDR1 is DFQATT, CDR2 SNEGSKA, per germline (reference sequence). The CDR3 loop spans 13 amino acids. The chain's CDR3 is CSAPGTANTGAFF. The CDR3 nucleotides are TGCAGTGCTCCCGGGACAGCCAACACTGGAGCTTTCTTT.